Presented here are 3 T cell receptor beta chains from one specimen sequenced in a study of cytomegalovirus exposure and HLA in healthy donors. Primers: 60 Vbeta forward and 13 Jbeta reverse. Sequenced by immunoSEQ multiplex PCR; TCRdb stores in-frame clones only, minus some. The sample contains 150,000 to 160,000 clones, around 70% of which appear only once. The sample consisted of PBMCs. These receptors came from a young man in good health and CMV-seronegative.

The chain carries TRBV5-4 and TRBJ1-1; 10 bases are shared with TRBD1. V lost 3 bases, J lost 1 base, and 9 bases stayed unmatched. Looked up from germline, CDR1 is SGHNT and CDR2 is YYREEE (reference sequence). CDR3 length: 17 residues. CDR3 coding DNA: TGTGCCAGCAGCTCCGGGACAGGGGTAAATCGGAACACTGAAGCTTTCTTT. It encodes CASSSGTGVNRNTEAFF.

The chain couples TRBV28 to TRBJ1-2; D gene uncertain. The CDR3 has 11 amino acids. CDR1 is MDHEN and CDR2 is SYDVKM in the germline V gene. V shed 10 bases and J shed 4 bases, with 10 bases lying between them. CDR3 bases: TGTGCCACTCGCAGAGGCTATGGCTACACCTTC. Protein: CATRRGYGYTF.

The J gene is TRBJ2-5, the V gene TRBV5-1; 7 nucleotides agree with TRBD1. Unmatched junction bases numbered 6, after V lost 5 bases and J lost 5 bases. This CDR3 is 13 amino acids long. CDR1 and CDR2 from the germline V gene are SGHRS and YFSETQ. The CDR3 is CASSSGTEETQYF. The CDR3 DNA follows: TGCGCCAGCAGTTCAGGGACAGAGGAGACCCAGTACTTC.